This record concerns one TCR beta chain sequence. These data originate in a study of metastatic and nonmetastatic thyroid tumors. No treatment of any kind had been given to any patient before thyroid surgery. Authors' analysis steps: The authors used CDR3 differences across clinicopathological groups to build a distant-metastasis classifier for papillary thyroid cancer. TCRdb recomputed clones from the PCR reads via MiXCR. Here the V and J calls rest on TCRdb's processing, not on the authors' analysis. The sample holds 20,000 or so clones, 22% seen once. The clonotype was recovered from a female donor with papillary thyroid cancer or a benign thyroid nodule (not recorded which). Some clones in this sample may be carry-over from other donors' samples. Input material: tumor tissue.

CDR3 protein: CSASPWDLSSYNEQFF. DNA of the CDR3: TGCAGTGCTAGTCCTTGGGACTTGAGCTCCTACAATGAGCAGTTCTTC. J is TRBJ2-1 and V is TRBV20-1; D is possibly TRBD2 (6 bases). Germline V lookup: CDR1 DFQATT, CDR2 SNEGSKA (reference sequence). Trimming removed 3 bases at V and 0 bases at J, with 15 bases between. CDR3 length equals 16 residues.